This T cell receptor beta chain was retrieved from a study of CD8+ T cells in alopecia areata. In the study overall: The authors scored treated patients' severity by affected scalp percentage.

Treatment defined: oral pan-JAK inhibitor, 5-10 mg twice daily. Following RNA extraction, reverse transcription yielded cDNA that acted as the sequencing template. Measured with immunoSEQ multiplex PCR; TCRdb has only the in-frame clones, and not every one. The table shows a few hundred thousand clones, with approximately 65% occurring only once. Germline values: CDR1 SQVTM, CDR2 ANQGSEA. The CDR3 contains 16 residues. The V and J ends lost 5 bases and 4 bases, in that order; junction bases with no gene match: 9. The chain carries TRBV29-1 and TRBJ2-1; the match to TRBD2 covers 12 bases. Source: CD4+ T cells sorted from blood, taken around week 42, from a patient treated with tofacitinib. This receptor was obtained from a human donor with alopecia areata. The CDR3 DNA sequence: TGCAGCGTTCCCATACTAGCGGGGGGCCCATACAATGAGCAGTTCTTC. Translation gives CSVPILAGGPYNEQFF.